This T cell receptor (beta chain) emerged from a study of neurological immune-mediated disorders. As for time point: longitudinal time-point 3. cDNA synthesis was performed by 5'RACE with 10-nucleotide random UMIs. TCRdb analysed the 5' RACE reads with MiXCR anew, one entry per CDR3 protein. This table holds approximately 45,000 distinct CDR3 sequences, less than 15% found once. Germline lookup yields CDR1 DFQATT and CDR2 SNEGSKA (reference sequence). The CDR3 has 14 amino acids. The V segment lost 5 bases and the J segment 0 bases; nucleotides outside the gene matches: 4. Many counts were recorded for this clonotype.

The V call is TRBV20-1, the J call TRBJ2-3; 8 bases match TRBD1. Sequenced: PBMCs. This clonotype was obtained from a man aged 30-40 years in good health. As DNA, the CDR3 is TGCAGTGCTCGGACAGGGCCTAGCACAGATACGCAGTATTTT. Translating gives CSARTGPSTDTQYF.